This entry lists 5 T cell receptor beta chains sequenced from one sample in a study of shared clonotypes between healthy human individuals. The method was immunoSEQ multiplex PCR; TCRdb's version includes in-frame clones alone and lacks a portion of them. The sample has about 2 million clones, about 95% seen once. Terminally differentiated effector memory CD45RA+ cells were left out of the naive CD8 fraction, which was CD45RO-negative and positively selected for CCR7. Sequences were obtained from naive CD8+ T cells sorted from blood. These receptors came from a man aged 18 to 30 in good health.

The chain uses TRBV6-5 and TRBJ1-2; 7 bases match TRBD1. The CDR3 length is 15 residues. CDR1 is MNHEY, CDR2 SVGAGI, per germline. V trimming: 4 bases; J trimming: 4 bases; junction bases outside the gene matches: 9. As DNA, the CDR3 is TGTGCCAGCAGTTCCGACAGGGAAGGTATCTATGGCTACACCTTC. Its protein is CASSSDREGIYGYTF.

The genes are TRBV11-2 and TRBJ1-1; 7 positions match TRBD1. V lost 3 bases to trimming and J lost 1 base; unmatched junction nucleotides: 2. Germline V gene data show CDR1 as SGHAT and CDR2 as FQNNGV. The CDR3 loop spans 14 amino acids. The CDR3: CASSLDRRNTEAFF. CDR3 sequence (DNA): TGTGCCAGCAGCTTGGACAGGAGGAACACTGAAGCTTTCTTT. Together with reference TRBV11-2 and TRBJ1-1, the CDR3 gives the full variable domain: EAGVAQSPRYKIIEKRQSVAFWCNPISGHATLYWYQQILGQGPKLLIQFQNNGVVDDSQLPKDRFSAERLKGVDSTLKIQPAKLEDSAVYLCASSLDRRNTEAFFGQGTRLTVV.

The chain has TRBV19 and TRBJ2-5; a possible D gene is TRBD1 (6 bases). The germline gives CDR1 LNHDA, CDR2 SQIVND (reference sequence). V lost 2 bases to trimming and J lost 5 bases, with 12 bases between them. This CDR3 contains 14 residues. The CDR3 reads CASSISGTRETQYF. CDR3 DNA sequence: TGTGCCAGTAGTATATCCGGGACAAGGGAGACCCAGTACTTC.

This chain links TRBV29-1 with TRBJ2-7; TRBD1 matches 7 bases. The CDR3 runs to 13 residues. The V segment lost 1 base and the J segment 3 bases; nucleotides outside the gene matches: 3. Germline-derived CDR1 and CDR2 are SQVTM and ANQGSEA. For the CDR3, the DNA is TGCAGCGTTGAAGGGCGACAGGGCTACGAGCAGTACTTC. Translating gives CSVEGRQGYEQYF.

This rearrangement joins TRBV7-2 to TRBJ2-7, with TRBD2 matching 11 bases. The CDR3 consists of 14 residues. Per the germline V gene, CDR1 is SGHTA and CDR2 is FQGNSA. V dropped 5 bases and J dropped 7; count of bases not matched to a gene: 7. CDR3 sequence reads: CASSPLAGEWEQYF. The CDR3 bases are TGTGCCAGCAGCCCACTAGCGGGAGAATGGGAGCAGTACTTC. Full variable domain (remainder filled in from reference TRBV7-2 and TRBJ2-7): GAGVSQSPSNKVTEKGKDVELRCDPISGHTALYWYRQSLGQGLEFLIYFQGNSAPDKSGLPSDRFSAERTGGSVSTLTIQRTQQEDSAVYLCASSPLAGEWEQYFGPGTRLTVT.